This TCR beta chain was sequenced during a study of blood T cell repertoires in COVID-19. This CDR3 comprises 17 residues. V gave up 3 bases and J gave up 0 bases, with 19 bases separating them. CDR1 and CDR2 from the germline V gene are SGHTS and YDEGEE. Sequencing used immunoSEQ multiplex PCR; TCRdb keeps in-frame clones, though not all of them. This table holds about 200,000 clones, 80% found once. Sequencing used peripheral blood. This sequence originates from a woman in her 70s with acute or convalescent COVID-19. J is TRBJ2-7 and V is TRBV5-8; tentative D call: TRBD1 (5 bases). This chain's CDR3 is CASSWWPLGQVSYEQYF. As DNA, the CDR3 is TGTGCCAGCAGCTGGTGGCCCTTGGGGCAGGTCTCCTACGAGCAGTACTTC.